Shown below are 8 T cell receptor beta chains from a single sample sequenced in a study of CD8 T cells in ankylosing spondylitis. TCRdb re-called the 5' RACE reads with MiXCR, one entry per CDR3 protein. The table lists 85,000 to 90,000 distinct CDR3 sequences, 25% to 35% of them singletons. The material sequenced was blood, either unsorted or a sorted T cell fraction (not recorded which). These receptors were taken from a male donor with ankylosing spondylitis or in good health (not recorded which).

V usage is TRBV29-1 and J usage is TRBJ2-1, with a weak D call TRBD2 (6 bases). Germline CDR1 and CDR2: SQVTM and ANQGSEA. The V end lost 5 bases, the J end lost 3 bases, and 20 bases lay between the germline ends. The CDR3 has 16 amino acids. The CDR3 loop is CSVPLGVRGYYNEQFF. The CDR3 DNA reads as TGCAGCGTTCCCCTTGGGGTCCGGGGGTACTACAATGAGCAGTTCTTC.

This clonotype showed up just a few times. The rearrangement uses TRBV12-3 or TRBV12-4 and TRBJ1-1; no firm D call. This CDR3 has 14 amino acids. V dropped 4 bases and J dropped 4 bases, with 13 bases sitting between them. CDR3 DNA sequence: TGTGCCAGCAGTTCCACCGACCTTGGCACTGAAGCTTTCTTT. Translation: CASSSTDLGTEAFF.

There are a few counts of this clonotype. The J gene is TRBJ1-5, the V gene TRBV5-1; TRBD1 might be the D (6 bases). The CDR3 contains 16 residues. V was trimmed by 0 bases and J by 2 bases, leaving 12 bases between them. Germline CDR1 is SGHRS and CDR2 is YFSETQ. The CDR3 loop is CASSLDGGGGNQPQHF. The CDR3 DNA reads TGCGCCAGCAGCTTGGATGGAGGGGGAGGCAATCAGCCCCAGCATTTT.

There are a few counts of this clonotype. CDR3 nucleotide sequence: TGTGCCAGCAGTAAGGGACAGCCGGTCTACGAGCAGTACTTC. Its translation is CASSKGQPVYEQYF. This chain joins TRBV12-3 or TRBV12-4 and TRBJ2-7, with 7 positions matching TRBD1. This CDR3 spans 14 amino acids. The V and J ends lost 5 bases and 3 bases, in that order; junction bases with no gene match: 7.

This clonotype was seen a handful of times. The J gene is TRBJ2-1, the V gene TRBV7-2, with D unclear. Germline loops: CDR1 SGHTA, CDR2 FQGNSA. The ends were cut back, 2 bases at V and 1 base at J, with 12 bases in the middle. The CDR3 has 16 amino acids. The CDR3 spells CASSLFHRRSYNEQFF. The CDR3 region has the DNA TGTGCCAGCAGCTTATTTCACCGAAGATCCTACAATGAGCAGTTCTTC.

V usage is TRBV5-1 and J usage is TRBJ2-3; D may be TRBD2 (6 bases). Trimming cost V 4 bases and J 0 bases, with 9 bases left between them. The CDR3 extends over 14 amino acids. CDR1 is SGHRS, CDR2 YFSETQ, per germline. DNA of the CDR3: TGCGCCAGCAGCCGCAGCGGGAGCACAGATACGCAGTATTTT. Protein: CASSRSGSTDTQYF.

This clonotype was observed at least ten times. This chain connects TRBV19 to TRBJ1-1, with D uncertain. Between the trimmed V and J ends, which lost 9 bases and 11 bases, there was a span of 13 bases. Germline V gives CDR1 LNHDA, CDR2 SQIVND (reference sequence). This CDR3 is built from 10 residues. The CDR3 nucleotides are TGTGCCAGCGGTAAATGGGAGGCTTTCTTT. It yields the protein CASGKWEAFF.

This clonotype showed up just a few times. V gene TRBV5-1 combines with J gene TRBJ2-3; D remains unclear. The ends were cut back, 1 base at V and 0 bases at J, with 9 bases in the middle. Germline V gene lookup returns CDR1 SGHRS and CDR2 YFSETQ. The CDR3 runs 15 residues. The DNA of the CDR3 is TGCGCCAGCAGCTTGACAGAAGCTAGCACAGATACGCAGTATTTT. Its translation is CASSLTEASTDTQYF.